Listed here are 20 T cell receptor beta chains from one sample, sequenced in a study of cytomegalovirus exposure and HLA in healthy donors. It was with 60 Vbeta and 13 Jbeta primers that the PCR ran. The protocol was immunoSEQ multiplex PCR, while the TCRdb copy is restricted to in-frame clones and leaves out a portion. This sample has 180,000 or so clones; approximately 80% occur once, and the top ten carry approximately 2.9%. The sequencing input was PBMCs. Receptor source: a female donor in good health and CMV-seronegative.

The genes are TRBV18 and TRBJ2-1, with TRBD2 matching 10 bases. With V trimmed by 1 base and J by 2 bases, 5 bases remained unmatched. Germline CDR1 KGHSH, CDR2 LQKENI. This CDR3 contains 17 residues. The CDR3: CASSPLAGGDAYNEQFF. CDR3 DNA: TGTGCCAGCTCACCACTAGCGGGGGGCGATGCCTACAATGAGCAGTTCTTC.

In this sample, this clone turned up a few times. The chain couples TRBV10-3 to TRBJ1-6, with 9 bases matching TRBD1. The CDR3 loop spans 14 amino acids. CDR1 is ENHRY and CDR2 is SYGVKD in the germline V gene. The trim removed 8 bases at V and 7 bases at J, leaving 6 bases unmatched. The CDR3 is CAIGTGTGNSPLHF. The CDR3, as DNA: TGTGCCATCGGAACCGGGACAGGGAATTCACCCCTCCACTTT.

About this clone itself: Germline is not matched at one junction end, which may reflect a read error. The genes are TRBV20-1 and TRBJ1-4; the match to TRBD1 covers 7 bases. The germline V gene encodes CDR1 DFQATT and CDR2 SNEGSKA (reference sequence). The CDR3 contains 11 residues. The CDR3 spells CSARMVGDSIF. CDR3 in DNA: TGCAGTGCTAGGATGGTAGGGGACAGTATTTTT.

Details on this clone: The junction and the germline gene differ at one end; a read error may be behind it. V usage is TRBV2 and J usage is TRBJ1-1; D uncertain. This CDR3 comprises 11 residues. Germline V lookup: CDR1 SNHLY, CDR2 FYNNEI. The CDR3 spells CASRRASEAFF. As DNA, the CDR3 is TGTGCAAGCAGGAGGGCTAGTGAAGCTTTCTTT.

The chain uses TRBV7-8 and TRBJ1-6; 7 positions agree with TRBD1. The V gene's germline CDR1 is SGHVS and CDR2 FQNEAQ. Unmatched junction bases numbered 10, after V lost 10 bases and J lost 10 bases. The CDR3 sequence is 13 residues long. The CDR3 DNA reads TGTGCCAACTCGCAGGGGGTAGGGTCACCCCTCCACTTT. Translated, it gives CANSQGVGSPLHF.

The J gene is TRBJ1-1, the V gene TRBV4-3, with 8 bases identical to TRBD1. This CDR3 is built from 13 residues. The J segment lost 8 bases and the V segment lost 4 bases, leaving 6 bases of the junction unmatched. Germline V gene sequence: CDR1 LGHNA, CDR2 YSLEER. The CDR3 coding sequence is TGCGCCAGCAGCCCGCGACAGGGGCGAGAAGCTTTCTTT. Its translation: CASSPRQGREAFF.

In DNA form, the CDR3 reads TGTGCCAGCAGCGTTAAAGGAGGGGCGAGCACAGATACGCAGTATTTT. Its protein is CASSVKGGASTDTQYF. V usage is TRBV9 and J usage is TRBJ2-3; TRBD2 is a possible D gene (6 bases). V was pared by 2 bases and J by 0 bases, with 13 bases between. The CDR3 is made up of 16 amino acids. Germline-derived CDR1 and CDR2 are SGDLS and YYNGEE.

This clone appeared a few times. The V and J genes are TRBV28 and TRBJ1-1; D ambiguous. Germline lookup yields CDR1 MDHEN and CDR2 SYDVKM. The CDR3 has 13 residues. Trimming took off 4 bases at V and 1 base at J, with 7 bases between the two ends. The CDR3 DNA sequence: TGTGCCAGCAGTTCTAGAGGGAACACTGAAGCTTTCTTT. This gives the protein CASSSRGNTEAFF.

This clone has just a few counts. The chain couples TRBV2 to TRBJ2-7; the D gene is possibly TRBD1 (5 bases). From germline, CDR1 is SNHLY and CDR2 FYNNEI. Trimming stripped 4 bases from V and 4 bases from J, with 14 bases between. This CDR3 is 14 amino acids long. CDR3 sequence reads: CASSAGFLWYEQYF. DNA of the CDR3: TGTGCCAGCAGTGCAGGGTTTCTTTGGTACGAGCAGTACTTC. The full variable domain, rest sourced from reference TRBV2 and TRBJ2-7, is EPEVTQTPSHQVTQMGQEVILRCVPISNHLYFYWYRQILGQKVEFLVSFYNNEISEKSEIFDDQFSVERPDGSNFTLKIRSTKLEDSAMYFCASSAGFLWYEQYFGPGTRLTVT.

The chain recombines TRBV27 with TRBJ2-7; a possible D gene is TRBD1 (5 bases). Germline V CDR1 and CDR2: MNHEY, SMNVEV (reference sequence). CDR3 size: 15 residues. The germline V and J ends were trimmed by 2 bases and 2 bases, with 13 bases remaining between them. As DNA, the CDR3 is TGTGCCAGCAGTTTACAGGGCGTCCCAACCTACGAGCAGTACTTC. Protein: CASSLQGVPTYEQYF.

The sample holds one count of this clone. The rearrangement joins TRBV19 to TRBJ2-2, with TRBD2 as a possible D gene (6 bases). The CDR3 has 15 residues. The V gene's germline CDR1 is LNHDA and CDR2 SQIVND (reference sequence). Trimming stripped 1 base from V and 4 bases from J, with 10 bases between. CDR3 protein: CASSIVSGGTGELFF. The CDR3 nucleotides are TGTGCCAGTAGTATAGTGTCCGGGGGCACCGGGGAGCTGTTTTTT.

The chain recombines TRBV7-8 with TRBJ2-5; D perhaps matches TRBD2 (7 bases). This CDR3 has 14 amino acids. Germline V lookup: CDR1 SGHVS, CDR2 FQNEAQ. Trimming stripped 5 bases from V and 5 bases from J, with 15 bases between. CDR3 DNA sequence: TGTGCCAGCAGCCACCCGGGGGGCGGGGAGACCCAGTACTTC. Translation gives CASSHPGGGETQYF.

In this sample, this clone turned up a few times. The CDR3 DNA reads TGTGCCAGCAGTAATGGACTAGCGGGGGGGACTAGCACAGATACGCAGTATTTT. Amino acids: CASSNGLAGGTSTDTQYF. V gene TRBV7-8 combines with J gene TRBJ2-3; TRBD2 matches at 15 bases. The CDR3 has 18 amino acids. The V gene's germline CDR1 is SGHVS and CDR2 FQNEAQ. V gave up 6 bases and J gave up 0 bases; unmatched junction bases: 7.

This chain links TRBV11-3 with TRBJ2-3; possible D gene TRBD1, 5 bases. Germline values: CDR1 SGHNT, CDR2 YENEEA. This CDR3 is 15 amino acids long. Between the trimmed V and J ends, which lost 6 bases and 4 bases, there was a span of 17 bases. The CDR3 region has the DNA TGTGCCAGCAGTCATGGCCCAGGGCAACCAGATACGCAGTATTTT. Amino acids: CASSHGPGQPDTQYF. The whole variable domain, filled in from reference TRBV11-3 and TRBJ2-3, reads EAGVVQSPRYKIIEKKQPVAFWCNPISGHNTLYWYLQNLGQGPELLIRYENEEAVDDSQLPKDRFSAERLKGVDSTLKIQPAELGDSAVYLCASSHGPGQPDTQYFGPGTRLTVL.

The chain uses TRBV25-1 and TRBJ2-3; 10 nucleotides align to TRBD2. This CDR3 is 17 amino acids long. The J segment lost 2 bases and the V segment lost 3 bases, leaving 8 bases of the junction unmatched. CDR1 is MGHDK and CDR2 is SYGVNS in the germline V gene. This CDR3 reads CASSESASGRYTDTQYF. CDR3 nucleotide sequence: TGTGCCAGCAGTGAGTCGGCTAGCGGGAGATACACAGATACGCAGTATTTT.

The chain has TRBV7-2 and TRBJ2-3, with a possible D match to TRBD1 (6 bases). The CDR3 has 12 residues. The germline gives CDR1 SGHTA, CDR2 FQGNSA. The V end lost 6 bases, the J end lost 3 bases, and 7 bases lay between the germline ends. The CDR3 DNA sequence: TGTGCCAGCAGTGGACAGACAGATACGCAGTATTTT. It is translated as CASSGQTDTQYF.

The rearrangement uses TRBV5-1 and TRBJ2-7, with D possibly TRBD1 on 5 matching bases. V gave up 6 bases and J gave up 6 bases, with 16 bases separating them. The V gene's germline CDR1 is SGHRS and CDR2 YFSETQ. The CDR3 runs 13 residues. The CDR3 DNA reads TGCGCCAGCACGGTGGCAGGGTGGGGCGAGCAGTACTTC. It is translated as CASTVAGWGEQYF.

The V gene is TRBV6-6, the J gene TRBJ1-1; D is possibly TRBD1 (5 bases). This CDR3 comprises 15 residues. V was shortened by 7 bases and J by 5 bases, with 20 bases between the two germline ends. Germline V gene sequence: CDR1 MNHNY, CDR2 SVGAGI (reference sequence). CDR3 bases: TGTGCCAGCATCCTAACGGGACTCCTCGGGACTGAAGCTTTCTTT. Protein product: CASILTGLLGTEAFF.

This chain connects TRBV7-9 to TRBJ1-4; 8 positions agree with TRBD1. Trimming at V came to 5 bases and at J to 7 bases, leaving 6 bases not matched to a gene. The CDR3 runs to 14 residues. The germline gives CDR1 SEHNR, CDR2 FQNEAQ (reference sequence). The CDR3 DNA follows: TGTGCCAGCAGCCCCCCCGGGACAGGTGAAAAACTGTTTTTT. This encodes CASSPPGTGEKLFF.

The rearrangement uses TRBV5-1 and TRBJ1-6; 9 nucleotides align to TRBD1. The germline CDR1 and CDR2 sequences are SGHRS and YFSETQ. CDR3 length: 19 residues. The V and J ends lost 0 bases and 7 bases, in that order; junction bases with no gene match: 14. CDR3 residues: CASSLGDRDPRIWNSPLHF. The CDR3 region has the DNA TGCGCCAGCAGCTTGGGGGACAGGGACCCCCGAATCTGGAATTCACCCCTCCACTTT. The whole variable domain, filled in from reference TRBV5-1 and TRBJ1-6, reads KAGVTQTPRYLIKTRGQQVTLSCSPISGHRSVSWYQQTPGQGLQFLFEYFSETQRNKGNFPGRFSGRQFSNSRSEMNVSTLELGDSALYLCASSLGDRDPRIWNSPLHFGNGTRLTVT.